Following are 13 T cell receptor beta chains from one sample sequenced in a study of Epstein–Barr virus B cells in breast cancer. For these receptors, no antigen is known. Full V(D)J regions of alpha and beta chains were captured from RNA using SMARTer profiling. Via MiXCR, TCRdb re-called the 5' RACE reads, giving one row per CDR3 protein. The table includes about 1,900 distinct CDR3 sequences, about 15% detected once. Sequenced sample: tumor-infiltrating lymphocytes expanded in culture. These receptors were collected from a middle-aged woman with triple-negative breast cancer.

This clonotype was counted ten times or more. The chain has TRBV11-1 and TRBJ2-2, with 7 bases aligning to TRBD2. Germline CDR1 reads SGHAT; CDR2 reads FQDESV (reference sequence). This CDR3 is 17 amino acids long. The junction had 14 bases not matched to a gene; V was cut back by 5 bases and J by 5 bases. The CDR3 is CASSGFPRGDSTGELFF. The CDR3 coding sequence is TGTGCCAGCAGCGGATTTCCCCGGGGGGATAGTACCGGGGAGCTGTTTTTT.

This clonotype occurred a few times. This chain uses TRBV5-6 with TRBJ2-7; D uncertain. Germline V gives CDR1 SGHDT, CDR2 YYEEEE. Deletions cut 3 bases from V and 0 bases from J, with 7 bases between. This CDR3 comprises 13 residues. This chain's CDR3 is CASSSFSSYEQYF. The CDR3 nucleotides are TGTGCCAGCAGCTCCTTTAGCTCCTACGAGCAGTACTTC.

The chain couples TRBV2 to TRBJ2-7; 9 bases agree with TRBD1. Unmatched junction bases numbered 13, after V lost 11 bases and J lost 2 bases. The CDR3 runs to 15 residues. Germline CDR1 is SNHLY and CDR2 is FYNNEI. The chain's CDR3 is CAGSVSDRGPYEQYF. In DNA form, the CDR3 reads TGTGCCGGTAGTGTCTCGGACAGGGGTCCCTACGAGCAGTACTTC.

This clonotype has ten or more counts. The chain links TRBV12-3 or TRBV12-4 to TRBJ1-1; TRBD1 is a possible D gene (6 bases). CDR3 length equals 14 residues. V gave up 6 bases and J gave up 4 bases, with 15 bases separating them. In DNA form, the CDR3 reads TGTGCCAGCAGCTTGGGGGCAAGTCGCACTGAAGCTTTCTTT. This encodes CASSLGASRTEAFF.

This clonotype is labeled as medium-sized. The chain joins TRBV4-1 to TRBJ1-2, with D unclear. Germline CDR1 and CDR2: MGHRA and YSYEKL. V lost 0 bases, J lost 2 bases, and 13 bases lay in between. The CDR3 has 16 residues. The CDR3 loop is CASSQDSVQTNYGYTF. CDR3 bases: TGCGCCAGCAGCCAAGATTCGGTTCAAACCAACTATGGCTACACCTTC.

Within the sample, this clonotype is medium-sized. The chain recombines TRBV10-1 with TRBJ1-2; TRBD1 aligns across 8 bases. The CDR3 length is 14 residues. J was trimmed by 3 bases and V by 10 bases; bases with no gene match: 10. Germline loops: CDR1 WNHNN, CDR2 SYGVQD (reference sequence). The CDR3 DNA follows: TGCGCCACCCCAGGGGGCAGTAAGCACTATGGCTACACCTTC. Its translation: CATPGGSKHYGYTF.

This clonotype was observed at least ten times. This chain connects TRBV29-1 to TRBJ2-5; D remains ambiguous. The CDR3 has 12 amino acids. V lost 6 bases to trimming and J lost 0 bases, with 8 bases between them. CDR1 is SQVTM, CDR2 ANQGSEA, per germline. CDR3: CSVNTYQETQYF. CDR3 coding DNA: TGCAGCGTAAACACGTACCAAGAGACCCAGTACTTC.

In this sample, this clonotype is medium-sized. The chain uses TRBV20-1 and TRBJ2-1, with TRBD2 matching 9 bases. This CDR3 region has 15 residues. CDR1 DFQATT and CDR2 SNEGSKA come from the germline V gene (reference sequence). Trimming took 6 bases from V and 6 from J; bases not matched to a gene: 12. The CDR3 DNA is TGCAGTGCCAGGAAACTAGCGGGCCTTTTCAATGAGCAGTTCTTC. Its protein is CSARKLAGLFNEQFF.

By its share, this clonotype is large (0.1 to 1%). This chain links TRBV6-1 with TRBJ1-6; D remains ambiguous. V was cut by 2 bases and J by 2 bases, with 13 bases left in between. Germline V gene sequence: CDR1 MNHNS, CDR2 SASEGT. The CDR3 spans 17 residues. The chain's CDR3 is CASSESEGGTYNSPLHF. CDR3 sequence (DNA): TGTGCCAGCAGTGAATCAGAGGGTGGAACCTATAATTCACCCCTCCACTTT.

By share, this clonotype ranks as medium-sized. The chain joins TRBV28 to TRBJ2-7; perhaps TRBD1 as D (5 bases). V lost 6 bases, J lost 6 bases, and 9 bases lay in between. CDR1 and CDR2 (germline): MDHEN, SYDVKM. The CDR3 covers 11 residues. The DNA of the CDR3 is TGTGCCAGCAGAGGGGAATTCGAGCAGTACTTC. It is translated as CASRGEFEQYF. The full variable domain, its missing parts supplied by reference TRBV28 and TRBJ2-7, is DVKVTQSSRYLVKRTGEKVFLECVQDMDHENMFWYRQDPGLGLRLIYFSYDVKMKEKGDIPEGYSVSREKKERFSLILESASTNQTSMYLCASRGEFEQYFGPGTRLTVT.

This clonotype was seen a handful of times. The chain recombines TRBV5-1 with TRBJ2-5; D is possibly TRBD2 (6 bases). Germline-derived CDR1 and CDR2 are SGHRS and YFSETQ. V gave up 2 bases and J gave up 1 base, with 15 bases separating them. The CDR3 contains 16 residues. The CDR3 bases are TGCGCCAGCAGCTTCGGTGGGACTTTTCTCCAAGAGACCCAGTACTTC. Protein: CASSFGGTFLQETQYF. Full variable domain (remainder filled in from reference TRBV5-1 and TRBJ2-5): KAGVTQTPRYLIKTRGQQVTLSCSPISGHRSVSWYQQTPGQGLQFLFEYFSETQRNKGNFPGRFSGRQFSNSRSEMNVSTLELGDSALYLCASSFGGTFLQETQYFGPGTRLLVL.

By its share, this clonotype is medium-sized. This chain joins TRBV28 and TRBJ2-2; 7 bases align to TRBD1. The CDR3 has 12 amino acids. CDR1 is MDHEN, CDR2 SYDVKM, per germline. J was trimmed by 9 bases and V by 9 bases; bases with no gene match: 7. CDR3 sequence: CASRQGSRELFF. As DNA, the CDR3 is TGTGCCAGTCGACAGGGCAGCCGGGAGCTGTTTTTT.

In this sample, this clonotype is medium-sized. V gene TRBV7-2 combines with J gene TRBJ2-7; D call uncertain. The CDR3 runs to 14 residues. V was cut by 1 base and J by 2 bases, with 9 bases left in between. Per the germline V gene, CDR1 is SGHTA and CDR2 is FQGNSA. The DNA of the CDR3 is TGTGCCAGCAGCTTAGATTTTCCCCCCTACGAGCAGTACTTC. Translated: CASSLDFPPYEQYF.